One sample yielded the 23 T cell receptor beta chains listed below, sequenced in a study of low-dose radiotherapy and immunotherapy resistance in tumors. Time point here: after trial treatment. This sample's treatment: LDRT plus nivolumab, ipilimumab, low-dose cyclophosphamide and aspirin (RACIN trial). Alpha- and beta-chain coverage of first-strand cDNA came from TRAV- and TRBV-specific primers. Over about 19 PCR cycles, TCRs were amplified from a constant-region primer and V-primer adapter. TCRdb re-derived calls from the reads in MiXCR, one entry per CDR3 protein. In the table there are almost 45,000 distinct CDR3 sequences, approximately 26% of which are singletons. This specimen consisted of PBMCs, obtained after low-dose radiotherapy plus immunotherapy. Receptors originate from a male donor with prostate cancer.

This clonotype showed up many times. The chain's CDR3 is CSAGASGYNEQFF. The CDR3, as DNA: TGCAGTGCAGGGGCTAGCGGATACAATGAGCAGTTCTTC. This chain links TRBV20-1 with TRBJ2-1, with 7 bases identical to TRBD2. The CDR3 is 13 amino acids. CDR1 is DFQATT, CDR2 SNEGSKA, per germline (reference sequence). Trimming removed 6 bases from V and 4 bases from J; junction bases left unmatched: 6.

This clonotype showed up many times. The rearrangement links TRBV5-1 to TRBJ2-1; D is uncertain. CDR1 is SGHRS, CDR2 YFSETQ, per germline. V was clipped by 0 bases and J by 4 bases, with 17 bases between them. There are 17 residues in the CDR3. CDR3 coding DNA: TGCGCCAGCAGCTTGGATATCCCGCTAACTTCTTACAATGAGCAGTTCTTC. Translated, it gives CASSLDIPLTSYNEQFF.

This clonotype was recorded many times. The rearrangement joins TRBV12-3 or TRBV12-4 to TRBJ2-2; 11 bases line up with TRBD1. The CDR3 contains 18 residues. V gave up 5 bases and J gave up 5 bases; unmatched junction bases: 13. The CDR3 bases are TGTGCCAGCAGTCAAACCACCGGGACAGGGGGGCAAACCGGGGAGCTGTTTTTT. Amino acids: CASSQTTGTGGQTGELFF.

Turning to this clonotype: Only one base separates this from a far larger clonotype, so it likely reflects a read error. V gene TRBV7-6 combines with J gene TRBJ2-1; weak D call: TRBD1 (5 bases). CDR1 and CDR2 from the germline V gene are SGHVS and FNYEAQ. V lost 1 base, J lost 10 bases, and 14 bases lay in between. There are 14 residues in the CDR3. The CDR3 sequence is CASSLDQGPYEQFF. CDR3 coding DNA: TGTGCCAGCAGCTTAGACCAGGGTCCTTACGAGCAGTTCTTC. Variable domain in full (rest from reference TRBV7-6 and TRBJ2-1): GAGVSQSPRYKVTKRGQDVALRCDPISGHVSLYWYRQALGQGPEFLTYFNYEAQQDKSGLPNDRFSAERPEGSISTLTIQRTEQRDSAMYRCASSLDQGPYEQFFGPGTRLTVL.

In its sample, this clonotype was seen many times. The chain has TRBV11-2 and TRBJ2-1; D call uncertain. The V and J ends lost 0 bases and 2 bases respectively, with 14 bases between them. The CDR3 loop spans 17 amino acids. Looked up from germline, CDR1 is SGHAT and CDR2 is FQNNGV. The CDR3 region has the DNA TGTGCCAGCAGCTTAGATCACATAGGAGTACCCTACAATGAGCAGTTCTTC. Translating gives CASSLDHIGVPYNEQFF.

The chain carries TRBV4-2 and TRBJ2-7; D perhaps matches TRBD2 (6 bases). V was shortened by 5 bases and J by 3 bases, with 8 bases between the two germline ends. Germline-derived CDR1 and CDR2 are LGHNA and YNFKEQ. This CDR3 comprises 12 residues. CDR3 DNA sequence: TGTGCCAGCAGCGGTAGCGGCTACGAGCAGTACTTC. Amino acid sequence: CASSGSGYEQYF.

This clonotype was recorded many times. The V gene is TRBV7-6, the J gene TRBJ1-1; possible D gene TRBD1, 5 bases. Trimming shortened V by 8 bases and J by 1 base, and 11 bases separated the two germline ends. The CDR3 covers 13 residues. The germline V gene encodes CDR1 SGHVS and CDR2 FNYEAQ. CDR3 in amino acids: CASGKQENTEAFF. The CDR3 region has the DNA TGTGCCAGCGGGAAACAGGAGAACACTGAAGCTTTCTTT.

This clonotype was seen at least ten times. The rearrangement joins TRBV12-3 or TRBV12-4 to TRBJ2-7; possibly TRBD2 for D (6 bases). The CDR3 runs 14 residues. V was pared by 3 bases and J by 3 bases, with 12 bases between. CDR3 bases: TGTGCCAGCAGTTTTGGCGGGAATCTCTACGAGCAGTACTTC. Its translation is CASSFGGNLYEQYF.

This clonotype was observed at least ten times. V and J are TRBV5-1 and TRBJ1-4, with D possibly matching TRBD1 (6 bases). The CDR3 extends over 14 amino acids. V was clipped by 7 bases and J by 8 bases, with 18 bases between them. Germline V lookup: CDR1 SGHRS, CDR2 YFSETQ. As DNA, the CDR3 is TGCGCCAGCCGACCGGGGGGGCCTGGCGAAAAACTGTTTTTT. This encodes CASRPGGPGEKLFF.

In this sample, this clonotype is medium-sized (0.01 to 0.1%). The chain recombines TRBV19 with TRBJ1-1; D perhaps matches TRBD1 (5 bases). Trimming took off 6 bases at V and 2 bases at J, with 16 bases between the two ends. This CDR3 is 15 amino acids long. Germline assignment: CDR1 LNHDA and CDR2 SQIVND (reference sequence). Here the CDR3 DNA reads TGTGCCAGTAGATCGAGAGGGGAGGGTAACACTGAAGCTTTCTTT. This gives the protein CASRSRGEGNTEAFF. Based on the CDR3 plus reference TRBV19 and TRBJ1-1, the full variable domain is DGGITQSPKYLFRKEGQNVTLSCEQNLNHDAMYWYRQDPGQGLRLIYYSQIVNDFQKGDIAEGYSVSREKKESFPLTVTSAQKNPTAFYLCASRSRGEGNTEAFFGQGTRLTVV.

This clonotype appeared many times. This rearrangement joins TRBV5-1 to TRBJ2-1, with 7 bases aligning to TRBD2. The germline V gene encodes CDR1 SGHRS and CDR2 YFSETQ. The CDR3 is 16 amino acids. V lost 4 bases and J lost 0; bases outside the gene matches: 7. In nucleotides, the CDR3 is TGCGCCAGCAGCGGGAGCGGGACGAGCTCCTACAATGAGCAGTTCTTC. Translated: CASSGSGTSSYNEQFF.

The chain recombines TRBV29-1 with TRBJ2-6; 8 bases match TRBD2. Germline V gives CDR1 SQVTM, CDR2 ANQGSEA. This CDR3 spans 17 amino acids. V was clipped by 7 bases and J by 0 bases; unmatched bases: 11. The CDR3 nucleotides read TGCAGCGCCTATACCCCGGGGGGGGGCTCTGGGGCCAACGTCCTGACTTTC. This codes for CSAYTPGGGSGANVLTF.

Comment on this clonotype: This likely stems from a read error, as it lies one base from a far larger clone. The CDR3 loop reads CTSSPTQGSSYEQYF. CDR3 DNA sequence: TGTACCAGCAGTCCCACACAGGGGAGCTCCTACGAGCAGTACTTC. V and J are TRBV6-5 and TRBJ2-7; 7 bases match TRBD1. This CDR3 region has 15 residues. The V gene's germline CDR1 is MNHEY and CDR2 SVGAGI.

This clonotype occurred many times. This chain joins TRBV6-2 or TRBV6-3 and TRBJ1-4; a weak D match, TRBD1 (5 bases). Germline V lookup: CDR1 MNHEY, CDR2 SVGEGT. V lost 7 bases to trimming and J lost 5 bases, with 14 bases between them. This CDR3 is 14 amino acids long. The CDR3 DNA reads as TGTGCCAGCAAAAAGGGGAATCGGAATGAAAAACTGTTTTTT. It is translated as CASKKGNRNEKLFF.

This clonotype was counted only a few times. This chain connects TRBV11-2 to TRBJ1-6; maybe TRBD1 (5 bases). This CDR3 region has 13 residues. Germline assignment: CDR1 SGHAT and CDR2 FQNNGV. Trimming cost V 1 base and J 8 bases, with 6 bases left between them. The CDR3 DNA reads TGTGCCAGCAGCTTAGCAGGGTATTCACCCCTCCACTTT. Protein: CASSLAGYSPLHF.

Ten or more counts support this clonotype. The V call is TRBV29-1, the J call TRBJ2-2; D is undetermined. V was pared by 8 bases and J by 4 bases, with 8 bases between. The CDR3 is 11 residues long. CDR1 and CDR2 (germline): SQVTM, ANQGSEA. Here the CDR3 DNA reads TGCAGCTATCAGACCACCGGGGAGCTGTTTTTT. Its translation: CSYQTTGELFF.

To note about this clonotype: This sequence is one base from a far larger clone and is likely a read error. Because it lacks the conserved phenylalanine or tryptophan at the end, this CDR3 is likely a read error. The chain employs TRBV5-1 and TRBJ2-7; D perhaps matches TRBD2 (5 bases). The better agreement between TRBJ2-1 and the DNA end casts doubt on the J call. The CDR3 sequence is 14 residues long. Germline CDR1 SGHRS, CDR2 YFSETQ. CDR3 sequence: CASSLELGGNEQFL. The CDR3 region has the DNA TGCGCCAGCAGCTTGGAACTAGGAGGCAATGAGCAGTTCTTG.

As for this clonotype: Since a far larger clone is one base different, this is likely a read error. The chain employs TRBV29-1 and TRBJ2-7; D is uncertain. The V end was cut by 6 bases, the J end by 7 bases, with 10 bases between. This CDR3 spans 10 amino acids. Germline V lookup: CDR1 SQVTM, CDR2 ANQGSEA. DNA for the CDR3: TGCAGCGTGCAGTCCAATGAGCAGTACTTC. Protein product: CSVQSNEQYF.

This clonotype was counted at least ten times. V gene TRBV5-1 combines with J gene TRBJ1-4; D may be TRBD1 (5 bases). V lost 0 bases to trimming and J lost 6 bases, with 21 bases between them. This CDR3 is 18 amino acids long. Germline-derived CDR1 and CDR2 are SGHRS and YFSETQ. The CDR3 bases are TGCGCCAGCAGCTTGGCTTTAGGACATCGGCATAGAGATGAAAAACTGTTTTTT. Translating gives CASSLALGHRHRDEKLFF.

This clonotype was picked up a small number of times. The chain employs TRBV20-1 and TRBJ2-7; no definite D call. Germline CDR1 is DFQATT and CDR2 is SNEGSKA (reference sequence). The CDR3 has 14 residues. CDR3 bases: TGCAGGGCTGTCGACTCCCAAGTTACCTACGAGCAGTACTTC. It translates to CRAVDSQVTYEQYF.

The sample holds many counts of this clonotype. J is TRBJ2-2 and V is TRBV10-1; a weak D match, TRBD2 (5 bases). Germline assignment: CDR1 WNHNN and CDR2 SYGVQD (reference sequence). The CDR3 is 13 amino acids. Trimming took 9 bases from V and 4 from J, leaving 12 bases between them. The CDR3 loop is CASAGQLTGELFF. The CDR3 nucleotides are TGCGCCAGTGCGGGTCAGCTCACCGGGGAGCTGTTTTTT.

Comments on this clonotype: This sequence is one base from a far larger clone and is likely a read error. The V gene is TRBV3-1, the J gene TRBJ2-7; D not certain. Germline V lookup: CDR1 LGHDT, CDR2 YNNKEL (reference sequence). This CDR3 has 13 residues. V lost 2 bases and J lost 7, with 12 bases in between. The CDR3 is CASSQTINNEQYF. CDR3 sequence (DNA): TGTGCCAGCAGCCAAACGATTAACAATGAGCAGTACTTC.

This clonotype has at least ten counts. The chain is built from TRBV7-9 and TRBJ1-1, with 8 bases identical to TRBD1. Trimming at V came to 5 bases and at J to 4 bases, leaving 9 bases not matched to a gene. The CDR3 runs to 15 residues. Germline CDR1 is SEHNR and CDR2 is FQNEAQ (reference sequence). CDR3 in DNA: TGTGCCAGCAGCAGGGCAGGGGGCATCGGCACTGAAGCTTTCTTT. Translation: CASSRAGGIGTEAFF.